Given below is one T cell receptor beta chain in context. The sample comes from a study of blood T cell repertoires in COVID-19. Study context: PBMCs, B-cell-depleted T cells, or T cells were the source of the cDNA or gDNA that made up the material.

Losses at the gene ends were 2 bases for V and 1 base for J; bases not matched to a gene: 7. CDR3 length equals 16 residues. From germline, CDR1 is LGHDT and CDR2 YNNKEL (reference sequence). Enrolled through a virtual design, the participants were between about 18 and 89 years of age and came from 24 US areas. Cohort 3 donors counted as recovered after two negative PCRs, clearance, or resolved symptoms. Assay used: immunoSEQ multiplex PCR; TCRdb lists only in-frame clones, some missing. There are more than 300,000 clones in the sample; 86% occur only once, and less than 11% lies in the top ten. This receptor was identified in a woman under 30 who had recovered from COVID-19. Sequenced sample: PBMCs or T cells enriched from blood (not recorded which). J is TRBJ1-2 and V is TRBV3-1 (or the pseudogene TRBV3-2); TRBD1 matches 7 bases. The CDR3: CASSQPPGTDNYGYTF. The CDR3 nucleotides read TGTGCCAGCAGCCAACCCCCCGGGACAGATAACTATGGCTACACCTTC.